Listed below are T cell receptor beta chains from one sample, sequenced in a study of T cells after yellow fever vaccination. Via MiXCR, TCRdb re-called the 5' RACE reads, giving one row per CDR3 protein. Of 300,000 to 400,000 distinct CDR3 sequences listed, around an eighth are singletons. The sample was CD4+ T cells sorted from PBMCs, taken 15 days after the yellow fever booster vaccination. The source of these receptors is a man aged 18 to 30 who received the YFV17D yellow fever vaccine. Both conserved end residues are part of each CDR3. D genes are given only for firm matches. Where a row states a size, it is once, few, many or the class of an expanded clone; other rows omit it.

V gene: TRBV5-1; clone size: few; J gene: TRBJ1-4; CDR3 length: 14; D gene: .; CDR3 protein: CASRTSATNEKLFF; CDR3 DNA: TGCGCCAGCAGAACAAGTGCAACTAATGAAAAACTGTTTTTT
V gene: TRBV5-4; clone size: few; J gene: TRBJ2-3; CDR3 length: 13; D gene: .; CDR3 protein: CASSFEGADTQYF; CDR3 DNA: TGTGCCAGCAGCTTTGAGGGGGCAGATACGCAGTATTTT
V gene: TRBV6-1; clone size: many; J gene: TRBJ1-1; CDR3 length: 14; D gene: .; CDR3 protein: CASTSGTPGTEAFF; CDR3 DNA: TGTGCCAGCACCAGCGGGACCCCCGGGACTGAAGCTTTCTTT
V gene: TRBV28; clone size: .; J gene: TRBJ2-5; CDR3 length: 15; D gene: .; CDR3 protein: CASRDPGRGTKTQYF; CDR3 DNA: TGTGCCAGCAGGGATCCGGGCCGGGGGACGAAGACCCAGTACTTC
V gene: TRBV7-2; clone size: .; J gene: TRBJ1-6; CDR3 length: 15; D gene: .; CDR3 protein: CASSPTDRPNSPLHF; CDR3 DNA: TGTGCCAGCAGCCCCACGGACCGCCCTAATTCACCCCTCCACTTT
V gene: TRBV5-1; clone size: .; J gene: TRBJ1-4; CDR3 length: 16; D gene: .; CDR3 protein: CASSLGTLTTNEKLFF; CDR3 DNA: TGCGCCAGCAGCCTCGGGACATTAACAACTAATGAAAAACTGTTTTTT
V gene: TRBV20-1; clone size: few; J gene: TRBJ2-1; CDR3 length: 11; D gene: .; CDR3 protein: CSATDSFEQFF; CDR3 DNA: TGCAGTGCTACGGACAGTTTTGAGCAGTTCTTC
V gene: TRBV5-1; clone size: many; J gene: TRBJ1-5; CDR3 length: 14; D gene: .; CDR3 protein: CASSLAGENQPQHF; CDR3 DNA: TGCGCCAGCAGCTTGGCAGGGGAAAATCAGCCCCAGCATTTT
V gene: TRBV23-1; clone size: few; J gene: TRBJ1-4; CDR3 length: 11; D gene: .; CDR3 protein: CASSLSEKLFF; CDR3 DNA: TGCGCCAGCAGTCTGTCTGAAAAACTGTTTTTT
V gene: TRBV14; clone size: few; J gene: TRBJ1-4; CDR3 length: 19; D gene: TRBD1; CDR3 protein: CASSPHRGTGYGAGEKLFF; CDR3 DNA: TGTGCCAGCAGCCCTCATCGGGGGACAGGGTACGGAGCAGGCGAAAAACTGTTTTTT
V gene: TRBV9; clone size: .; J gene: TRBJ2-1; CDR3 length: 14; D gene: .; CDR3 protein: CASSPRQPYNEQFF; CDR3 DNA: TGTGCCAGCAGCCCGCGGCAACCTTACAATGAGCAGTTCTTC
V gene: TRBV7-2; clone size: .; J gene: TRBJ1-5; CDR3 length: 14; D gene: .; CDR3 protein: CASSLIGDYQPQHF; CDR3 DNA: TGTGCCAGCAGCTTAATAGGGGATTATCAGCCCCAGCATTTT
V gene: TRBV30; clone size: few; J gene: TRBJ2-3; CDR3 length: 13; D gene: TRBD2; CDR3 protein: CAWGTSGGNTQYF; CDR3 DNA: TGTGCCTGGGGGACTAGCGGGGGGAATACGCAGTATTTT
V gene: TRBV7-2; clone size: .; J gene: TRBJ2-4; CDR3 length: 17; D gene: TRBD2; CDR3 protein: CASSHLAGGQTKNIQYF; CDR3 DNA: TGTGCCAGCAGTCACCTAGCGGGGGGGCAGACCAAAAACATTCAGTACTTC
V gene: TRBV11-2; clone size: .; J gene: TRBJ2-6; CDR3 length: 17; D gene: .; CDR3 protein: CASSEHPAGSGANVLTF; CDR3 DNA: TGTGCCAGCAGTGAACACCCGGCAGGGTCTGGGGCCAACGTCCTGACTTTC
V gene: TRBV12-3/TRBV12-4; clone size: few; J gene: TRBJ2-3; CDR3 length: 17; D gene: TRBD2; CDR3 protein: CASSFGRLAGVTDTQYF; CDR3 DNA: TGTGCCAGCAGCTTTGGCAGGCTAGCGGGGGTCACAGATACGCAGTATTTT
V gene: TRBV29-1; clone size: many; J gene: TRBJ2-5; CDR3 length: 13; D gene: TRBD2; CDR3 protein: CSVEQREGETQYF; CDR3 DNA: TGCAGCGTTGAACAGAGGGAGGGGGAGACCCAGTACTTC
V gene: TRBV12-3/TRBV12-4; clone size: .; J gene: TRBJ2-5; CDR3 length: 13; D gene: .; CDR3 protein: CASSLIAWETQYF; CDR3 DNA: TGTGCCAGCAGTTTAATCGCCTGGGAGACCCAGTACTTC
V gene: TRBV10-3; clone size: few; J gene: TRBJ1-6; CDR3 length: 15; D gene: .; CDR3 protein: CASRPGGPGRSPLHF; CDR3 DNA: TGTGCTTCCCGGCCGGGGGGGCCCGGGAGGTCACCCCTCCACTTT
V gene: TRBV27; clone size: few; J gene: TRBJ1-2; CDR3 length: 14; D gene: .; CDR3 protein: CASSLSGGVYGYTF; CDR3 DNA: TGTGCCAGCAGTTTATCAGGGGGGGTCTATGGCTACACCTTC
V gene: TRBV5-1; clone size: .; J gene: TRBJ1-1; CDR3 length: 15; D gene: .; CDR3 protein: CASSPDSHRDTEAFF; CDR3 DNA: TGCGCCAGCAGCCCCGATTCCCACAGGGACACTGAAGCTTTCTTT
V gene: TRBV5-1; clone size: many; J gene: TRBJ2-7; CDR3 length: 14; D gene: .; CDR3 protein: CASSLPDSLYEQYF; CDR3 DNA: TGCGCCAGCAGTCTCCCGGACTCCCTCTACGAGCAGTACTTC
V gene: TRBV20-1; clone size: few; J gene: TRBJ2-3; CDR3 length: 14; D gene: TRBD2; CDR3 protein: CSARATGLAVTQYF; CDR3 DNA: TGCAGTGCTAGGGCGACAGGACTAGCGGTTACGCAGTATTTT
V gene: TRBV5-1; clone size: few; J gene: TRBJ2-1; CDR3 length: 14; D gene: .; CDR3 protein: CASSLVMGWDEQFF; CDR3 DNA: TGCGCCAGCAGCTTGGTTATGGGCTGGGATGAGCAGTTCTTC
V gene: TRBV4-3; clone size: .; J gene: TRBJ1-5; CDR3 length: 14; D gene: .; CDR3 protein: CASSSDPRNQPQHF; CDR3 DNA: TGCGCCAGCAGCTCAGACCCACGCAATCAGCCCCAGCATTTT
V gene: TRBV18; clone size: .; J gene: TRBJ2-2; CDR3 length: 16; D gene: .; CDR3 protein: CASSRTEGSNTGELFF; CDR3 DNA: TGTGCCAGCTCACGCACCGAGGGTTCGAACACCGGGGAGCTGTTTTTT
V gene: TRBV12-3/TRBV12-4; clone size: many; J gene: TRBJ2-5; CDR3 length: 14; D gene: .; CDR3 protein: CASSLRAGAETQYF; CDR3 DNA: TGTGCCAGCAGCCTTCGCGCTGGGGCGGAGACCCAGTACTTC
V gene: TRBV19; clone size: .; J gene: TRBJ2-7; CDR3 length: 16; D gene: TRBD1; CDR3 protein: CASSAYTGAADYEQYF; CDR3 DNA: TGTGCCAGTAGTGCCTACACAGGGGCCGCAGACTACGAGCAGTACTTC
V gene: TRBV12-3/TRBV12-4; clone size: many; J gene: TRBJ1-1; CDR3 length: 11; D gene: .; CDR3 protein: CASSYHREAFF; CDR3 DNA: TGTGCCAGCAGTTACCACAGAGAAGCTTTCTTT
V gene: TRBV12-3/TRBV12-4; clone size: few; J gene: TRBJ2-1; CDR3 length: 14; D gene: TRBD2; CDR3 protein: CASARLAGIDEQFF; CDR3 DNA: TGTGCCAGCGCCCGACTAGCGGGGATCGATGAGCAGTTCTTC
V gene: TRBV5-6; clone size: .; J gene: TRBJ1-2; CDR3 length: 14; D gene: .; CDR3 protein: CASSLYGANYGYTF; CDR3 DNA: TGTGCCAGCAGCTTGTACGGGGCTAACTATGGCTACACCTTC
V gene: TRBV20-1; clone size: .; J gene: TRBJ2-7; CDR3 length: 15; D gene: TRBD1; CDR3 protein: CSARAGTEHPYEQYF; CDR3 DNA: TGCAGTGCTAGAGCTGGGACAGAACATCCTTACGAGCAGTACTTC
V gene: TRBV20-1; clone size: few; J gene: TRBJ2-3; CDR3 length: 15; D gene: TRBD2; CDR3 protein: CSASTSSGATDTQYF; CDR3 DNA: TGCAGTGCTAGTACGTCTAGCGGGGCCACAGATACGCAGTATTTT
V gene: TRBV6-6; clone size: few; J gene: TRBJ2-3; CDR3 length: 15; D gene: .; CDR3 protein: CASSLTVGITDTQYF; CDR3 DNA: TGTGCCAGCAGTCTAACCGTAGGGATAACAGATACGCAGTATTTT
V gene: TRBV28; clone size: .; J gene: TRBJ1-1; CDR3 length: 14; D gene: TRBD1; CDR3 protein: CASSPGQGSTEAFF; CDR3 DNA: TGTGCCAGCAGTCCGGGACAGGGGAGCACTGAAGCTTTCTTT
V gene: TRBV7-9; clone size: many; J gene: TRBJ2-5; CDR3 length: 15; D gene: TRBD2; CDR3 protein: CASSWIAGPMQTQYF; CDR3 DNA: TGTGCCAGCAGCTGGATAGCGGGGCCCATGCAGACCCAGTACTTC
V gene: TRBV7-3; clone size: .; J gene: TRBJ1-2; CDR3 length: 14; D gene: TRBD1; CDR3 protein: CASSPGQGNYGYSF; CDR3 DNA: TGTGCCAGCAGCCCGGGACAGGGAAACTATGGCTACTCCTTC
V gene: TRBV25-1; clone size: .; J gene: TRBJ1-4; CDR3 length: 14; D gene: .; CDR3 protein: CASRGRTTNEKLFF; CDR3 DNA: TGTGCCAGCCGAGGACGGACAACTAATGAAAAACTGTTTTTT
V gene: TRBV18; clone size: .; J gene: TRBJ2-5; CDR3 length: 14; D gene: .; CDR3 protein: CASSPPNNQETQYF; CDR3 DNA: TGTGCCAGCTCACCACCTAACAACCAAGAGACCCAGTACTTC
V gene: TRBV7-2; clone size: few; J gene: TRBJ1-2; CDR3 length: 14; D gene: .; CDR3 protein: CASSLDGTNYGYTF; CDR3 DNA: TGTGCCAGCAGCTTAGACGGCACCAACTATGGCTACACCTTC
V gene: TRBV6-5; clone size: .; J gene: TRBJ1-1; CDR3 length: 15; D gene: .; CDR3 protein: CASSYWAGKNTEAFF; CDR3 DNA: TGTGCCAGCAGTTACTGGGCAGGGAAGAACACTGAAGCTTTCTTT
V gene: TRBV6-6; clone size: many; J gene: TRBJ2-3; CDR3 length: 15; D gene: .; CDR3 protein: CASNTGGVSTDTQYF; CDR3 DNA: TGTGCCAGCAATACAGGGGGGGTTTCCACAGATACGCAGTATTTT
V gene: TRBV12-3/TRBV12-4; clone size: many; J gene: TRBJ2-3; CDR3 length: 15; D gene: TRBD2; CDR3 protein: CASTRAGTRTDTQYF; CDR3 DNA: TGTGCCAGCACCAGAGCGGGGACCCGCACAGATACGCAGTATTTT
V gene: TRBV7-6; clone size: .; J gene: TRBJ1-4; CDR3 length: 15; D gene: .; CDR3 protein: CASSSRRAINEKLFF; CDR3 DNA: TGTGCCAGCAGCTCTCGGAGGGCCATAAATGAAAAACTGTTTTTT
V gene: TRBV5-1; clone size: .; J gene: TRBJ2-3; CDR3 length: 15; D gene: TRBD1; CDR3 protein: CASQLGQGAPDTQYF; CDR3 DNA: TGCGCCAGCCAACTCGGACAGGGGGCGCCGGATACGCAGTATTTT
V gene: TRBV20-1; clone size: .; J gene: TRBJ1-4; CDR3 length: 16; D gene: .; CDR3 protein: CSADAGIQATNEKLFF; CDR3 DNA: TGCAGTGCCGACGCCGGAATACAGGCAACTAATGAAAAACTGTTTTTT
V gene: TRBV5-1; clone size: .; J gene: TRBJ2-6; CDR3 length: 17; D gene: TRBD1; CDR3 protein: CASSPGTGVSGANVLTF; CDR3 DNA: TGCGCCAGCAGCCCCGGGACAGGGGTTTCTGGGGCCAACGTCCTGACTTTC
V gene: TRBV2; clone size: .; J gene: TRBJ1-3; CDR3 length: 14; D gene: .; CDR3 protein: CASRIQRGGNTIYF; CDR3 DNA: TGTGCCAGCAGAATCCAAAGGGGCGGAAACACCATATATTTT
V gene: TRBV7-2; clone size: few; J gene: TRBJ2-3; CDR3 length: 14; D gene: .; CDR3 protein: CASSPNMKTDTQYF; CDR3 DNA: TGTGCCAGCAGTCCGAATATGAAGACAGATACGCAGTATTTT
V gene: TRBV29-1; clone size: once; J gene: TRBJ2-3; CDR3 length: 16; D gene: .; CDR3 protein: CSVETTVRTSTDTQYF; CDR3 DNA: TGCAGCGTTGAAACTACTGTACGTACTAGCACAGATACGCAGTATTTT
V gene: TRBV7-6; clone size: many; J gene: TRBJ2-2; CDR3 length: 17; D gene: .; CDR3 protein: CASSLGEGQRHTGELFF; CDR3 DNA: TGTGCCAGCAGCTTAGGGGAGGGACAGAGACACACCGGGGAGCTGTTTTTT
V gene: TRBV2; clone size: .; J gene: TRBJ2-3; CDR3 length: 13; D gene: .; CDR3 protein: CASSDEGSGTQYF; CDR3 DNA: TGTGCCAGCAGTGACGAGGGGTCTGGTACGCAGTATTTT
V gene: TRBV29-1; clone size: few; J gene: TRBJ2-7; CDR3 length: 14; D gene: TRBD1; CDR3 protein: CSVTPGQGTYEQYF; CDR3 DNA: TGCAGCGTAACACCGGGACAGGGGACTTACGAGCAGTACTTC
V gene: TRBV10-3; clone size: .; J gene: TRBJ2-1; CDR3 length: 17; D gene: TRBD2; CDR3 protein: CANLSSGGLARANEQFF; CDR3 DNA: TGTGCCAACCTGTCATCCGGGGGACTAGCGAGGGCGAATGAGCAGTTCTTC